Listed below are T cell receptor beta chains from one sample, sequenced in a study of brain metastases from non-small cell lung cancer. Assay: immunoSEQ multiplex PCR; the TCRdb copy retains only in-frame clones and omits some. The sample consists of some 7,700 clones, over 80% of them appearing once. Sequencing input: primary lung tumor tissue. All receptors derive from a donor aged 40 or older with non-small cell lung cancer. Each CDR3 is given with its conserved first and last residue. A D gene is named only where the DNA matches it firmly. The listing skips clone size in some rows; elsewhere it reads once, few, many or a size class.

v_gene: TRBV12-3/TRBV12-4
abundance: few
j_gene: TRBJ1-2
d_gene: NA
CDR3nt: TGTGCCAGCAGGACCACAGGGTTCGGTGGCTACACCTTC
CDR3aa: CASRTTGFGGYTF

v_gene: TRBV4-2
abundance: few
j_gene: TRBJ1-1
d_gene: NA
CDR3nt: TGTGCCAGCAGCCAACCGGCAGGAGCGAACACTGAAGCTTTCTTT
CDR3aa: CASSQPAGANTEAFF

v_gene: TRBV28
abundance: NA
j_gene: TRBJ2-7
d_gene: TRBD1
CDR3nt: TGTGCCAGCACCTCATTTACAGGGGGCTTATCCGAGCAGTACTTC
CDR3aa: CASTSFTGGLSEQYF

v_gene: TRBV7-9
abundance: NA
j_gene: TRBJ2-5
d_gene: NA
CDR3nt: TGTGCCAGCAGCACAGGAAGAGAGACCCAGTACTTC
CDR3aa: CASSTGRETQYF

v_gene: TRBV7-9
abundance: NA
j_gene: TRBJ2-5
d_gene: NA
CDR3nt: TGTGCCAGCACCTGGGGGACGGGGGAGACCCAGTACTTC
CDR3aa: CASTWGTGETQYF

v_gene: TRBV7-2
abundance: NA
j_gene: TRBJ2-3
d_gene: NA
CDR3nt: TGTGCCAGCAGCTTAGCGGGGGCTACCGCAGGTGATACGCAGTATTTT
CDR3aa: CASSLAGATAGDTQYF

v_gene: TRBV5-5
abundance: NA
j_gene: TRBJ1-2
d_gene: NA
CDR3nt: TGTGCCAGCAGCCGCGACAGGTTCTATGGCTACACCTTC
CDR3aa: CASSRDRFYGYTF

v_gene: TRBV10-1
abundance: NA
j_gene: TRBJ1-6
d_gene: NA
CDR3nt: TGCGCCAGCAGTAACGGGAATTCACCCCTCCACTTT
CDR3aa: CASSNGNSPLHF

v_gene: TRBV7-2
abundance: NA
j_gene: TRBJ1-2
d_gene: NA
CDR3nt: TGTGCCAGCAGCTTAGCGCTAAGGGCTGGCTACACCTTC
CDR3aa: CASSLALRAGYTF

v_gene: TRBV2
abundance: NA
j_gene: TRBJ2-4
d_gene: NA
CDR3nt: TGTGCCAGCGGACAGTCGGACATTCAGTACTTC
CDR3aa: CASGQSDIQYF

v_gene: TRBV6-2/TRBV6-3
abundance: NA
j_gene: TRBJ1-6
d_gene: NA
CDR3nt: TGTGCCAGCAGTTCCGGGGGCAGCTCCTATAATTCACCCCTCCACTTT
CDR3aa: CASSSGGSSYNSPLHF

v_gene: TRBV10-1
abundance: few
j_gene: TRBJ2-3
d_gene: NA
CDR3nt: TGCGCCAGCAGTGAGTCGGTGCCGCAGGATACGCAGTATTTT
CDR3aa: CASSESVPQDTQYF

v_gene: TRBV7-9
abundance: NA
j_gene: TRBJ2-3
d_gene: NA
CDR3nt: TGTGCCAGCAGCTTAGCTTTGGTCGCCGAGACAGATACGCAGTATTTT
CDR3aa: CASSLALVAETDTQYF

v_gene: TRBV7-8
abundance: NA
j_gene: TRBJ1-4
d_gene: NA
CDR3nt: TGTGCCAGCAGCTTAGGGCGGAATGAAAAACTGTTTTTT
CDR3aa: CASSLGRNEKLFF

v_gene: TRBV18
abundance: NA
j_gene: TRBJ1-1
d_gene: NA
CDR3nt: TGTGCCAGCTCACCACGAGCCGGGGGGGATAAGGGGCACACTAAAGCTTTCTTT
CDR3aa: CASSPRAGGDKGHTKAFF

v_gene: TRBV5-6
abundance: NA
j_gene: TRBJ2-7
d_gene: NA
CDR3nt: TGTGCCAGCAGTCAACAGGACGCCTACGAGCAGTACTTC
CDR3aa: CASSQQDAYEQYF

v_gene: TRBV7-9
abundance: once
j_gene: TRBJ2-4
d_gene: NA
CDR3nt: TGTGCCAGCAGCTTAGTCATGGCAGGGTCAGGCATTCAGTACTTC
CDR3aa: CASSLVMAGSGIQYF

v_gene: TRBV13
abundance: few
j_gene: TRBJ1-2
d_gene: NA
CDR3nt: TGTGCCAGCAGCCCAACGTCGGGGCAGGGAGGCTACACCTTC
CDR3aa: CASSPTSGQGGYTF

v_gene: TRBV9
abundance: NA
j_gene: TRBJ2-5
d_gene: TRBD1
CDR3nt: TGTGCCAGCAGCGGTGGGACAGCCCCGGGGACCCAGTACTTC
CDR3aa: CASSGGTAPGTQYF

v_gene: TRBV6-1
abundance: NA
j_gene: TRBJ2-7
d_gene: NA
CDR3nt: TGTGCCAGCAGTGAAGGGCTAGCGTCCTACGAGCAGTACTTC
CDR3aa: CASSEGLASYEQYF

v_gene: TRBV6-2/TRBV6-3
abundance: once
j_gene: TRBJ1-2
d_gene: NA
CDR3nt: TGTGCCAGCAGTTACTTGATCCGGGATCACTATGGCTACACCTTC
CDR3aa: CASSYLIRDHYGYTF

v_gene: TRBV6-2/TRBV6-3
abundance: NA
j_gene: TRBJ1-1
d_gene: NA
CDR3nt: TGTGCCAGCAGCCGGACCGAGAACACTGAAGCTTTCTTT
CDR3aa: CASSRTENTEAFF

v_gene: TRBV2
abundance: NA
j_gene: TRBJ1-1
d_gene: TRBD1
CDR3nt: TGTGCCAGCAGAGAGGGACAGGGGATCAAGGGGACTGAAGCTTTCTTT
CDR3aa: CASREGQGIKGTEAFF

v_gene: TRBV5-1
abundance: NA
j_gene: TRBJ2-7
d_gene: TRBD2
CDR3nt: TGCACCAGCAGCCCCCTTTTGACACTAGCGGGGCCGGGAGAGCAGTACTTC
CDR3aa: CTSSPLLTLAGPGEQYF

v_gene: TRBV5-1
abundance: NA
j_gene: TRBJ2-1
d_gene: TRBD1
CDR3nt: TGCGCCAGCAGCTTCGACAGGGCAGACTACAATGAGCAGTTCTTC
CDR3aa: CASSFDRADYNEQFF

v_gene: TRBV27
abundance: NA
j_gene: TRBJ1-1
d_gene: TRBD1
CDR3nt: TGTGCCAGCAGTAGTAGGCCCGAAGGGGGCTACACTGAAGCTTTCTTT
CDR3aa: CASSSRPEGGYTEAFF

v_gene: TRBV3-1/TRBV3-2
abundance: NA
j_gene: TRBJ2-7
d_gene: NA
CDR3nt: TGTGCCAGCAGCCAAGATCGGGACTACGAGCAGTACTTC
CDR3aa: CASSQDRDYEQYF